The 14 T cell receptor beta chains below were found in one sample sequenced in a study of human T cells and chemical hapten exposure (dated by TCRdb to the early 2020s). This specimen's time point label, interpreted: pre-sensitization, week 0. The intended sense of this specimen's treatment or condition label: therapeutic diphenylcyclopropenone sensitization with weekly scalp DPC. The library was prepared using RACE. Sequencer: NextSeq 500. TCRdb trimmed public reads at Q25 via fastp, called clones via MiXCR and kept in-frame beta chains. Rows matching on CDR3 protein sequence are summarized as one entry with the most common DNA and genes. A total of 99,000 or so distinct CDR3 sequences appear in this sample, 10% to 11% of them only once. Approximately 3.4% of the sample goes to the ten largest clones. The sequenced sample was whole blood, obtained in connection with sensitization to the hapten diphenylcyclopropenone (DPC). The source is a woman aged 60 to 75 with alopecia areata. Some clones in this sample may be carry-over from other donors' samples.

This clonotype was seen a handful of times. The genes are TRBV29-1 and TRBJ1-2, with D perhaps TRBD1 (5 bases). CDR3 length: 13 amino acids. The V end was cut by 4 bases, the J end by 0 bases, with 9 bases between. CDR1 and CDR2 (germline): SQVTM, ANQGSEA. As DNA, the CDR3 is TGCAGCGTTGGAACGGGGGCTAACTATGGCTACACCTTC. It is translated as CSVGTGANYGYTF.

This chain connects TRBV4-2 to TRBJ2-3; TRBD2 agrees at 11 bases. The CDR3 totals 16 residues. The germline gives CDR1 LGHNA, CDR2 YNFKEQ. Trimming cost V 4 bases and J 6 bases; bases outside gene matches: 9. CDR3 DNA: TGTGCCAGCAGCCCAACTTCTAGCGGGGGGCTGGATACGCAGTATTTT. It specifies CASSPTSSGGLDTQYF.

This clonotype was seen at least ten times. The chain links TRBV7-9 to TRBJ2-3; 13 nucleotides line up with TRBD2. The CDR3 is 17 residues long. V was clipped by 6 bases and J by 1 base; unmatched bases: 7. From germline, CDR1 is SEHNR and CDR2 FQNEAQ (reference sequence). The CDR3 region has the DNA TGTGCCAGCAGTTTGGGACTAGCGGGGACTCGCACAGATACGCAGTATTTT. Translation: CASSLGLAGTRTDTQYF.

The CDR3 bases are TGCAGCGCCGCCGACAGACCTAACTATGGCTACACCTTC. Translated: CSAADRPNYGYTF. This chain joins TRBV29-1 and TRBJ1-2; maybe TRBD1 (5 bases). The V end was cut by 7 bases, the J end by 0 bases, with 12 bases between. CDR1 and CDR2 (germline): SQVTM, ANQGSEA. The CDR3 extends over 13 amino acids.

The genes are TRBV7-9 and TRBJ1-5, with a weak D call TRBD1 (6 bases). Germline V gene data show CDR1 as SEHNR and CDR2 as FQNEAQ (reference sequence). The V and J ends lost 5 bases and 0 bases respectively, with 11 bases between them. The CDR3 contains 15 residues. In nucleotides, the CDR3 is TGTGCCAGCAGCCCGGGACACCTTAGCAATCAGCCCCAGCATTTT. Its translation: CASSPGHLSNQPQHF.

This clonotype was seen more than once but under ten times. The chain couples TRBV27 to TRBJ2-7, with 10 nucleotides matching TRBD1. The CDR3 contains 15 residues. Losses at the gene ends were 2 bases for V and 3 bases for J; bases not matched to a gene: 4. Germline V gene sequence: CDR1 MNHEY, CDR2 SMNVEV (reference sequence). Written as DNA, the CDR3 is TGTGCCAGCAGTTTAACGTGGGACAGGGGCTACGAGCAGTACTTC. Translated: CASSLTWDRGYEQYF.

This clonotype was seen ten or more times. V is TRBV20-1 and J is TRBJ2-7; D is possibly TRBD1 or TRBD2 (5 bases each). This CDR3 is built from 14 residues. V lost 3 bases, J lost 3 bases, and 15 bases lay in between. In germline, CDR1 is DFQATT, CDR2 SNEGSKA (reference sequence). CDR3: CSARGRGGDYEQYF. CDR3 DNA sequence: TGCAGTGCTAGGGGTCGGGGCGGAGACTACGAGCAGTACTTC.

This chain joins TRBV7-2 and TRBJ1-2; D ambiguous. The CDR3 covers 15 residues. CDR1 and CDR2 from the germline V gene are SGHTA and FQGNSA. Trimming took off 1 base at V and 2 bases at J, with 11 bases between the two ends. CDR3 region: CASSLEWQINYGYTF. The DNA for the CDR3 is TGTGCCAGCAGCTTAGAGTGGCAGATAAACTATGGCTACACCTTC.

This rearrangement joins TRBV4-3 to TRBJ1-1; 7 positions match TRBD1. The CDR3 loop spans 13 amino acids. The trim removed 4 bases at V and 4 bases at J, leaving 3 bases unmatched. Per the germline V gene, CDR1 is LGHNA and CDR2 is YSLEER. CDR3 in amino acids: CASSRDSRTEAFF. The CDR3 DNA reads TGCGCCAGCAGCCGGGACAGCCGCACTGAAGCTTTCTTT.

This clonotype has just a few counts. This chain joins TRBV6-2 or TRBV6-3 and TRBJ1-2; D is uncertain. This CDR3 is 11 amino acids long. V was cut by 5 bases and J by 5 bases, with 6 bases left in between. Per the germline V gene, CDR1 is MNHEY and CDR2 is SVGEGT. The CDR3 nucleotides read TGTGCCAGCAGTGAGGGATATGGCTACACCTTC. Translation gives CASSEGYGYTF.

This chain connects TRBV20-1 to TRBJ1-6; 8 nucleotides agree with TRBD1. The V segment lost 6 bases and the J segment 11 bases; nucleotides outside the gene matches: 24. The CDR3 contains 18 residues. Germline V gives CDR1 DFQATT, CDR2 SNEGSKA (reference sequence). CDR3 DNA sequence: TGCAGTGCCAAGCGCAGGGGGCCGCCTCTGCAGACGTATACACCCCTCCACTTT. As protein: CSAKRRGPPLQTYTPLHF.

This clonotype has a count of ten or more. J is TRBJ1-4 and V is TRBV5-6; D uncertain. V dropped 0 bases and J dropped 4 bases, with 7 bases sitting between them. Germline V gives CDR1 SGHDT, CDR2 YYEEEE. The CDR3 spans 14 residues. The CDR3 sequence: CASSLDGVNEKLFF. Written as DNA, the CDR3 is TGTGCCAGCAGCTTGGACGGAGTTAATGAAAAACTGTTTTTT.

In the case of this clonotype: A much larger clone sits a single nucleotide away, making a read error possible. The chain combines TRBV11-2 with TRBJ2-7; perhaps TRBD1 as D (6 bases). Germline CDR1 is SGHAT and CDR2 is FQNNGV. Trimming cost V 10 bases and J 3 bases, with 19 bases left between them. CDR3 size: 14 residues. CDR3 loop: CANRATETYYEQYF. The CDR3 DNA is TGTGCCAACAGGGCGACAGAGACATACTACGAGCAGTACTTC.

This clonotype occurred a few times. This chain links TRBV6-6 with TRBJ2-2; D tentatively reads TRBD1 or TRBD2 (5 bases each). This CDR3 is 15 amino acids long. V lost 11 bases to trimming and J lost 1 base, with 17 bases between them. Looked up from germline, CDR1 is MNHNY and CDR2 is SVGAGI (reference sequence). The chain's CDR3 is CALKRGRGNTGELFF. For the CDR3, the DNA is TGTGCCCTCAAACGGGGAAGGGGGAACACCGGGGAGCTGTTTTTT.